This T cell receptor (beta chain) was recovered during a study of blood T cell repertoires in COVID-19. The overall study: Sites in the United States, Italy and Spain provided acute and convalescent COVID-19 samples. From T cells, B-cell-depleted T cells, or PBMCs came the material, which was cDNA or gDNA.

Enrolment of Seattle patients took place during active infection, and they were followed longitudinally. Per the authors' pipeline: Amplifying reference gene primers gave estimates of nucleated cell counts. Generated by immunoSEQ multiplex PCR, the TCRdb table keeps only in-frame clones and is missing some. V and J calls and clone size are given by that table; D and trimming were obtained from the DNA. The table lists 80,000 or so clones, roughly 81% of them singletons. The receptor's source is a man aged 60-69 years with COVID-19, enrolled during active disease. The sample consisted of peripheral blood.

The chain's CDR3 is CASSRQGGGNQPQHF. The CDR3 DNA follows: TGTGCCAGCAGTAGACAGGGCGGGGGCAATCAGCCCCAGCATTTT. This chain links TRBV2 with TRBJ1-5, with 7 bases lining up with TRBD1. Germline-derived CDR1 and CDR2 are SNHLY and FYNNEI. The CDR3 is 15 amino acids. With V trimmed by 5 bases and J by 2 bases, 6 bases remained unmatched. The whole variable domain, filled in from reference TRBV2 and TRBJ1-5, reads EPEVTQTPSHQVTQMGQEVILRCVPISNHLYFYWYRQILGQKVEFLVSFYNNEISEKSEIFDDQFSVERPDGSNFTLKIRSTKLEDSAMYFCASSRQGGGNQPQHFGDGTRLSIL.